These 2 T cell receptor beta chains were sequenced from one sample in a study of control samples from healthy donors and cancer patients. Sequencing used immunoSEQ multiplex PCR; TCRdb keeps in-frame clones, though not all of them. The table shows about 89,000 clones, with about nine tenths occurring only once. The sequenced material came from blood. The source is a man aged 25-40 years in good health.

Ten or more counts support this clone. J is TRBJ1-1 and V is TRBV3-1 (or the pseudogene TRBV3-2), with 7 bases that match TRBD1. Per the germline V gene, CDR1 is LGHDT and CDR2 is YNNKEL (reference sequence). V was clipped by 3 bases and J by 3 bases; unmatched bases: 4. The CDR3 sequence is 14 residues long. The CDR3 is CASSQRQGHTEAFF. The CDR3 DNA reads TGTGCCAGCAGCCAGCGACAGGGCCACACTGAAGCTTTCTTT.

The chain uses TRBV7-9 and TRBJ1-5; D is possibly TRBD1 (6 bases). Per germline, CDR1 SEHNR and CDR2 FQNEAQ (reference sequence). V was shortened by 5 bases and J by 5 bases, with 16 bases between the two germline ends. This CDR3 has 15 residues. The CDR3 spells CASSPTGFLDQPQHF. As DNA, the CDR3 is TGTGCCAGCAGCCCGACAGGTTTTCTAGATCAGCCCCAGCATTTT.